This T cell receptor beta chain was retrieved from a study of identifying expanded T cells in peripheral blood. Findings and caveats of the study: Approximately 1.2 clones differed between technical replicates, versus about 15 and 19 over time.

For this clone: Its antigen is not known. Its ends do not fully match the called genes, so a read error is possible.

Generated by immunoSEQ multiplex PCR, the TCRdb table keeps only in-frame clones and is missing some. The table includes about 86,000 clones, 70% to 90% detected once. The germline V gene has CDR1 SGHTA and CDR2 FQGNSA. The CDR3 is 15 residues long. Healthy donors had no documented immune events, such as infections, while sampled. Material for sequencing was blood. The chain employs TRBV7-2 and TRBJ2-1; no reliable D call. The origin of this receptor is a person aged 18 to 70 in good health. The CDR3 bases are TGCGCCAGCAGCCAAGATATTCCCCCCGCCTTTGAGCAGTTCTTC. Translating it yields CASSQDIPPAFEQFF.